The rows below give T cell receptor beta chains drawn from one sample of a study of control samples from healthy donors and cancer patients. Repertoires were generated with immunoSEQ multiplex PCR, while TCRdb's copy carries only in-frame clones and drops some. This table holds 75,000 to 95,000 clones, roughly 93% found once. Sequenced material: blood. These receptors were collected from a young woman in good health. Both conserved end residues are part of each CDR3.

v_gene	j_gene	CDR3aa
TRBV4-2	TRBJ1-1	CASSQDQYGVVAFF
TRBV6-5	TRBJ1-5	CASSRQDLSNQPQHF
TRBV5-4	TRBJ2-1	CASSPGTGSGNEQFF
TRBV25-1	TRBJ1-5	CASRDREDQSQHF
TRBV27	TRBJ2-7	CASSRASGGIGEQYF
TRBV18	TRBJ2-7	CASSPRTNRPYEQYF
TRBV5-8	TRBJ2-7	CASRTGGEQYF
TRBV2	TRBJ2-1	CASSPWTGRNEQFF
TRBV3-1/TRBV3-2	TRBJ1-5	CASSQGPDQPQHF
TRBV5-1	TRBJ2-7	CASSSQDYEQYF
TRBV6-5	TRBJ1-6	CASGETYNSPLHF
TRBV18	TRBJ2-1	CASSPDSGNNEQFF
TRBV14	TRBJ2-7	CASSPRGTPYEQYF
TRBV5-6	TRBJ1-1	CASSPRDRNTEAFF
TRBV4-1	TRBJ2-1	CASSQDPSGGLLNEQFF
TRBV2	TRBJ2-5	CASRLAGGSGETQYF
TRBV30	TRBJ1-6	CAWSVPGDSSPLHF
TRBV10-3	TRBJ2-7	CAISESYWAYEQYF
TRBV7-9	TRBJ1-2	CASSLGRGVEDGYTF
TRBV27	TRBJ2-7	CASSPGQAHEQYF
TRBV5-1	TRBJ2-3	CASGTSGVDTQYF
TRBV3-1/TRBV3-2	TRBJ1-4	CASSQTRTIRGEKLFF
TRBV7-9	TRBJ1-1	CASSFGTANTEAFF
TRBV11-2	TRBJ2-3	CASLAGGAITDTQYF
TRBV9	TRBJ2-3	CASSVPPTDTQYF
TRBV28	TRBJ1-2	CASSLSGTKNLGGYTF
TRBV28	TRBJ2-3	CASTQRTDTQYF
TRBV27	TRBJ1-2	CASSLKGVAGYGYTF
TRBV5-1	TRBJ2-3	CASSSQTRATDTQYF
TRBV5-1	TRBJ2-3	CASSPLGGTDTQYF